A selection of T cell receptor beta chains follows, all from one sample in a study of T cell responses to AZD1222 COVID-19 vaccine. Sequenced by immunoSEQ multiplex PCR; TCRdb stores in-frame clones only, minus some. The sample consists of around 76,000 clones, about 85% of them appearing once. This specimen consisted of peripheral blood, obtained on day 0 of AZD1222 vaccination. These receptor sequences come from an adult in good health. Each CDR3 is given with its conserved first and last residue. The D gene is left open where the match is weak. Clone sizes are given selectively: once, few, many, or a class where the clone is expanded.

j_gene: TRBJ2-7; v_gene: TRBV24-1; abundance: once; len: 12; d_gene: -; CDR3aa: CATSDFRNEQYF; CDR3nt: TGTGCCACCAGTGATTTCCGCAACGAGCAGTACTTC
j_gene: TRBJ1-1; v_gene: TRBV9; abundance: few; len: 14; d_gene: -; CDR3aa: CASSVQGGGTEAFF; CDR3nt: TGTGCCAGCAGCGTACAGGGCGGTGGCACTGAAGCTTTCTTT
j_gene: TRBJ2-1; v_gene: TRBV3-1/TRBV3-2; abundance: -; len: 14; d_gene: -; CDR3aa: CASSRTPREDEQFF; CDR3nt: TGTGCCAGCAGCCGAACTCCAAGGGAGGATGAGCAGTTCTTC
j_gene: TRBJ1-4; v_gene: TRBV18; abundance: once; len: 16; d_gene: -; CDR3aa: CASSRLVGSTNEKLFF; CDR3nt: TGTGCCAGCTCGCGCCTGGTCGGGTCCACTAATGAAAAACTGTTTTTT
j_gene: TRBJ2-7; v_gene: TRBV5-1; abundance: -; len: 14; d_gene: -; CDR3aa: CASHRELSSYEQYF; CDR3nt: TGCGCCAGCCACAGGGAGTTGAGCTCCTACGAGCAGTACTTC
j_gene: TRBJ1-1; v_gene: TRBV19; abundance: -; len: 12; d_gene: -; CDR3aa: CASLQDPTEAFF; CDR3nt: TGTGCCAGTTTGCAGGACCCCACTGAAGCTTTCTTT
j_gene: TRBJ1-1; v_gene: TRBV7-3; abundance: -; len: 13; d_gene: -; CDR3aa: CASSFTLWAEAFF; CDR3nt: TGTGCCAGCAGCTTTACCCTCTGGGCTGAAGCTTTCTTT
j_gene: TRBJ1-2; v_gene: TRBV2; abundance: -; len: 14; d_gene: TRBD1; CDR3aa: CASSGQGDYYGYTF; CDR3nt: TGTGCCAGCTCCGGACAGGGGGACTACTATGGCTACACCTTC
j_gene: TRBJ1-1; v_gene: TRBV7-2; abundance: -; len: 15; d_gene: -; CDR3aa: CASSLNYMGNTEAFF; CDR3nt: TGTGCCAGCAGCTTAAATTACATGGGAAACACTGAAGCTTTCTTT
j_gene: TRBJ2-7; v_gene: TRBV6-1; abundance: -; len: 15; d_gene: -; CDR3aa: CASSEHLTASYEQYF; CDR3nt: TGTGCCAGCAGTGAACATTTGACAGCCTCCTACGAGCAGTACTTC
j_gene: TRBJ1-2; v_gene: TRBV28; abundance: -; len: 15; d_gene: -; CDR3aa: CASSPSKGRFSGYTF; CDR3nt: TGTGCCAGCAGTCCTTCTAAGGGGCGATTCTCTGGCTACACCTTC
j_gene: TRBJ1-6; v_gene: TRBV7-9; abundance: -; len: 11; d_gene: -; CDR3aa: CASSLNSPLHF; CDR3nt: TGTGCCAGCAGCCTAAATTCACCCCTCCACTTT
j_gene: TRBJ2-5; v_gene: TRBV7-2; abundance: -; len: 18; d_gene: -; CDR3aa: CASSSPRREIGFGETQYF; CDR3nt: TGTGCCAGCAGCTCCCCTCGCAGGGAGATCGGATTCGGAGAGACCCAGTACTTC
j_gene: TRBJ1-2; v_gene: TRBV7-2; abundance: -; len: 14; d_gene: -; CDR3aa: CASSLDEERYGYTF; CDR3nt: TGTGCCAGCAGCTTAGATGAGGAGAGGTATGGCTACACCTTC
j_gene: TRBJ1-1; v_gene: TRBV9; abundance: -; len: 14; d_gene: -; CDR3aa: CASSADGMNTEAFF; CDR3nt: TGTGCCAGCAGCGCCGACGGAATGAACACTGAAGCTTTCTTT
j_gene: TRBJ1-2; v_gene: TRBV19; abundance: -; len: 14; d_gene: TRBD1; CDR3aa: CASSEQTGGYGYTF; CDR3nt: TGTGCCAGTAGTGAACAGACAGGGGGCTATGGCTACACCTTC
j_gene: TRBJ2-7; v_gene: TRBV12-3/TRBV12-4; abundance: -; len: 13; d_gene: -; CDR3aa: CASSLAGDYEQYF; CDR3nt: TGTGCCAGCAGTTTGGCAGGGGACTACGAGCAGTACTTC
j_gene: TRBJ1-2; v_gene: TRBV7-8; abundance: -; len: 15; d_gene: -; CDR3aa: CASSPGTVANYGYTF; CDR3nt: TGTGCCAGCAGCCCCGGGACGGTAGCTAACTATGGCTACACCTTC
j_gene: TRBJ2-5; v_gene: TRBV9; abundance: -; len: 14; d_gene: -; CDR3aa: CASSVETTQGTQYF; CDR3nt: TGTGCCAGCAGCGTAGAGACGACCCAAGGAACCCAGTACTTC
j_gene: TRBJ1-1; v_gene: TRBV2; abundance: -; len: 14; d_gene: -; CDR3aa: CASRVQVLNTEAFF; CDR3nt: TGTGCCAGCAGGGTACAGGTCCTGAACACTGAAGCTTTCTTT
j_gene: TRBJ2-1; v_gene: TRBV14; abundance: -; len: 12; d_gene: -; CDR3aa: CASSPWRGEQFF; CDR3nt: TGTGCCAGCAGCCCATGGCGTGGTGAGCAGTTCTTC
j_gene: TRBJ1-5; v_gene: TRBV7-2; abundance: -; len: 15; d_gene: -; CDR3aa: CASSLGVQSNQPQHF; CDR3nt: TGTGCCAGCAGTCTAGGGGTACAGAGCAATCAGCCCCAGCATTTT
j_gene: TRBJ2-7; v_gene: TRBV7-9; abundance: few; len: 15; d_gene: TRBD1; CDR3aa: CASSLDRDRDHEQYF; CDR3nt: TGTGCCAGCAGCTTAGATCGGGACAGGGACCACGAGCAGTACTTC
j_gene: TRBJ1-2; v_gene: TRBV5-5; abundance: -; len: 15; d_gene: TRBD1; CDR3aa: CASSLSGQGGYGYTF; CDR3nt: TGTGCCAGCAGCTTATCGGGACAGGGTGGATATGGCTACACCTTC
j_gene: TRBJ1-2; v_gene: TRBV6-5; abundance: -; len: 15; d_gene: TRBD1; CDR3aa: CASGVTGGRDRVWTF; CDR3nt: TGTGCCAGCGGGGTAACAGGGGGCCGGGATCGAGTGTGGACCTTC
j_gene: TRBJ1-5; v_gene: TRBV28; abundance: -; len: 12; d_gene: -; CDR3aa: CASTSGGQPQHF; CDR3nt: TGTGCCAGCACTTCGGGTGGTCAGCCCCAGCATTTT
j_gene: TRBJ2-5; v_gene: TRBV7-2; abundance: -; len: 19; d_gene: -; CDR3aa: CASSLTGDDTRGFQETQYF; CDR3nt: TGTGCCAGCAGCTTGACTGGGGACGACACGAGGGGCTTCCAAGAGACCCAGTACTTC
j_gene: TRBJ2-3; v_gene: TRBV6-6; abundance: -; len: 16; d_gene: TRBD2; CDR3aa: CASSLRTSGFTDTQYF; CDR3nt: TGTGCCAGCAGTTTACGGACTAGCGGTTTCACAGATACGCAGTATTTT
j_gene: TRBJ2-7; v_gene: TRBV5-1; abundance: -; len: 15; d_gene: TRBD1; CDR3aa: CASSLVSGGVYEQYF; CDR3nt: TGCGCCAGCAGCTTGGTATCAGGGGGCGTATACGAGCAGTACTTC